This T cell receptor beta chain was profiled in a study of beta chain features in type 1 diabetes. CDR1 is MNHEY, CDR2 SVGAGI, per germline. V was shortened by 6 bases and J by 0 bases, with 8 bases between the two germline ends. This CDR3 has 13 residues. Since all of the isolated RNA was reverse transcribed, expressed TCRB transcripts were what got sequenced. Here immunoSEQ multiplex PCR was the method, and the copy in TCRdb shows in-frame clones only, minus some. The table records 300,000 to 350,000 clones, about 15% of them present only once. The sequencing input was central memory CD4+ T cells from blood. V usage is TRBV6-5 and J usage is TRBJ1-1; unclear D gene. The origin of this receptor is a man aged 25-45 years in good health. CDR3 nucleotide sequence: TGTGCCAGCAGGGCCCCTGTGAACACTGAAGCTTTCTTT. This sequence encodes CASRAPVNTEAFF.